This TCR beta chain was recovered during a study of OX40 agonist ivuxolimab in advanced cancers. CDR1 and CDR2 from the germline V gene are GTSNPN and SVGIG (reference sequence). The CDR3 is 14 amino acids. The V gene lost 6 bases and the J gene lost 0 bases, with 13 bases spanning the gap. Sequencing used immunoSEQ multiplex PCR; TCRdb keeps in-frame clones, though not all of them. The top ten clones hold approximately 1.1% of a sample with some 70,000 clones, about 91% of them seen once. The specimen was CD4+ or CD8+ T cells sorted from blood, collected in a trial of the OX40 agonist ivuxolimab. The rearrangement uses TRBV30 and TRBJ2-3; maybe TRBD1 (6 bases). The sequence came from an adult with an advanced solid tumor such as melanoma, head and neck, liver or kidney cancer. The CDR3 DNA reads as TGTGCCTGCGGACAGCGGAAAAGCACAGATACGCAGTATTTT. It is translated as CACGQRKSTDTQYF.